These T cell receptor beta chains were read from a single sample in a study of T cells in Graves' hyperthyroidism and ophthalmopathy. In TCRdb, the multiplex PCR reads were re-called with MiXCR into one record per CDR3 protein. Among 550,000 to 650,000 distinct CDR3 sequences listed, 12% to 15% were seen once. Sequenced: blood. The receptors were gathered from a woman between 40 and 55 years old with Graves' hyperthyroidism. CDR3s include the opening cysteine and the closing phenylalanine or tryptophan. Fields, in order: CDR3 DNA, CDR3 protein, clone size, J gene, D gene, V gene. The D gene is left open where the match is weak. The size field is filled for only some rows; it gives once, few, many or a size class.

CDR3 DNA: TGTGCCAGCACCCCGGACTACAGGGATAGGGACAATGAGCAGTTCTTC
CDR3 protein: CASTPDYRDRDNEQFF
clone size: many
J gene: TRBJ2-1
D gene: NA
V gene: TRBV9

CDR3 DNA: TGTGCCAGCAGTGCCGGGACAGGGAACCTCTTT
CDR3 protein: CASSAGTGNLF
clone size: many
J gene: TRBJ1-1
D gene: TRBD1
V gene: TRBV28

CDR3 DNA: TGTGCCTGGAGTCAGATGTACAATGAGCAGTTCTTC
CDR3 protein: CAWSQMYNEQFF
clone size: NA
J gene: TRBJ2-1
D gene: NA
V gene: TRBV30

CDR3 DNA: TGTGCCTGGAGAGTGGCAGTCGGGACCGGGGAGCTGTTTTTT
CDR3 protein: CAWRVAVGTGELFF
clone size: many
J gene: TRBJ2-2
D gene: NA
V gene: TRBV30

CDR3 DNA: TGTGCCAGCAGCCTAAAAAGCACAGATACGCAGTATTTT
CDR3 protein: CASSLKSTDTQYF
clone size: many
J gene: TRBJ2-3
D gene: NA
V gene: TRBV7-9

CDR3 DNA: TGCGCCAGCAGCTTGGAGACAGTCAACACCGGGGAGCTGTTTTTT
CDR3 protein: CASSLETVNTGELFF
clone size: NA
J gene: TRBJ2-2
D gene: NA
V gene: TRBV5-1

CDR3 DNA: TGTGCCAGCAGCCCTGGGACTAGCGGGGAAAACCTCCCAGGGTTCTTC
CDR3 protein: CASSPGTSGENLPGFF
clone size: NA
J gene: TRBJ2-1
D gene: TRBD2
V gene: TRBV3-1

CDR3 DNA: TGTGCCAGCAGTGGGGGCGGAACCCAAGAGACCCAGTACTTC
CDR3 protein: CASSGGGTQETQYF
clone size: NA
J gene: TRBJ2-5
D gene: NA
V gene: TRBV5-6

CDR3 DNA: TGTGCCAGCACGGTCCGACCAGGAGATGGCTACACCTTC
CDR3 protein: CASTVRPGDGYTF
clone size: many
J gene: TRBJ1-2
D gene: NA
V gene: TRBV2

CDR3 DNA: TGTGCCTGGAAGACCCTCGGAGCGGGAGTCTACGGGCAGTACTTC
CDR3 protein: CAWKTLGAGVYGQYF
clone size: NA
J gene: TRBJ2-7
D gene: TRBD2
V gene: TRBV30

CDR3 DNA: TGTGCCAGCAGCTCGTCTAGCGTCTCCTACGAGCAGTACTTC
CDR3 protein: CASSSSSVSYEQYF
clone size: many
J gene: TRBJ2-7
D gene: NA
V gene: TRBV7-2

CDR3 DNA: TGTGCCATCAGGCAACAGGCTGGTGGCTACACCTTC
CDR3 protein: CAIRQQAGGYTF
clone size: NA
J gene: TRBJ1-2
D gene: NA
V gene: TRBV10-3

CDR3 DNA: TGCGCCAGCAGCTTGCCGGGACAGGGGAGCTCCTACGAGCAGTACTTC
CDR3 protein: CASSLPGQGSSYEQYF
clone size: many
J gene: TRBJ2-7
D gene: TRBD1
V gene: TRBV5-1

CDR3 DNA: TGCGCCAGCAGCCGTGGACATACCTCCTACGAGCAGTACTTC
CDR3 protein: CASSRGHTSYEQYF
clone size: NA
J gene: TRBJ2-7
D gene: NA
V gene: TRBV5-1

CDR3 DNA: TGTGCCAGCAGTGAAGATCTAGCGGGAACCGGTCCGACAGATACGCAGTATTTT
CDR3 protein: CASSEDLAGTGPTDTQYF
clone size: many
J gene: TRBJ2-3
D gene: TRBD2
V gene: TRBV6-1

CDR3 DNA: TGTGCCAGCAGTTCGGACAGACCGAACACCGGGGAGCTGTTTTTT
CDR3 protein: CASSSDRPNTGELFF
clone size: many
J gene: TRBJ2-2
D gene: NA
V gene: TRBV28

CDR3 DNA: TGTGCCAGCAGTTTTAGTCAACCGGGGGTTCTCAAAAACATTCAGTACTTC
CDR3 protein: CASSFSQPGVLKNIQYF
clone size: many
J gene: TRBJ2-4
D gene: NA
V gene: TRBV12-3/TRBV12-4

CDR3 DNA: TGTGCCAGTAGTAGCCCCCGATCTGAGAAGGGAGATCAGCCCCAGCATTTT
CDR3 protein: CASSSPRSEKGDQPQHF
clone size: few
J gene: TRBJ1-5
D gene: NA
V gene: TRBV19

CDR3 DNA: TGCAGTGCTAGCCCGTTGAGAGGCACAGATACGCAGTATTTT
CDR3 protein: CSASPLRGTDTQYF
clone size: NA
J gene: TRBJ2-3
D gene: NA
V gene: TRBV20-1

CDR3 DNA: TGTGCCAGCACCAAGGACTCTCCCCGAAATCAGCCCCAGCATTTT
CDR3 protein: CASTKDSPRNQPQHF
clone size: NA
J gene: TRBJ1-5
D gene: NA
V gene: TRBV6-1

CDR3 DNA: NA
CDR3 protein: CASSSSTSGRLETQYF
clone size: many
J gene: TRBJ2-5
D gene: NA
V gene: TRBV12-3/TRBV12-4

CDR3 DNA: TGTGCCAGCAGCCAAGAAGGTGCCACTGAAGCTTTCTTT
CDR3 protein: CASSQEGATEAFF
clone size: many
J gene: TRBJ1-1
D gene: NA
V gene: TRBV3-1

CDR3 DNA: TGTGCCAGCAGCGTTTCTAGCGGGAGCGGCAATGAGCAGTTCTTC
CDR3 protein: CASSVSSGSGNEQFF
clone size: once
J gene: TRBJ2-1
D gene: TRBD2
V gene: TRBV9

CDR3 DNA: TGCAGTGCGGGACAGTCCTACGAGCAGTACTTC
CDR3 protein: CSAGQSYEQYF
clone size: NA
J gene: TRBJ2-7
D gene: TRBD1
V gene: TRBV20-1

CDR3 DNA: TGTGCCAGCAGTCCCCCCGGCAGGGAGCAGTTCTTC
CDR3 protein: CASSPPGREQFF
clone size: few
J gene: TRBJ2-1
D gene: NA
V gene: TRBV12-3/TRBV12-4

CDR3 DNA: TGTGCCAGCAGATCGAACACTGAAGCTTTCTTT
CDR3 protein: CASRSNTEAFF
clone size: many
J gene: TRBJ1-1
D gene: NA
V gene: TRBV28

CDR3 DNA: TGTGCCAGCAGTTACTCTGCGGGAGGCGGTGAGCAGTTCTTC
CDR3 protein: CASSYSAGGGEQFF
clone size: many
J gene: TRBJ2-1
D gene: TRBD2
V gene: TRBV6-6

CDR3 DNA: TGTGCCAGCAGTGAACTGGGACAGCGGGCGGAAAAACTGTTTTTT
CDR3 protein: CASSELGQRAEKLFF
clone size: many
J gene: TRBJ1-4
D gene: TRBD1
V gene: TRBV2

CDR3 DNA: TGTGCCAGCAGCTTAGGCTCGCTAGCGGGAGTAGTAGAGACCCAGTACTTC
CDR3 protein: CASSLGSLAGVVETQYF
clone size: many
J gene: TRBJ2-5
D gene: TRBD2
V gene: TRBV13

CDR3 DNA: TGCGCCAGCAGCCAAGATCTGGGGTCTGGGGCCAACGTCCTGACTTTC
CDR3 protein: CASSQDLGSGANVLTF
clone size: many
J gene: TRBJ2-6
D gene: NA
V gene: TRBV4-1

CDR3 DNA: TGTGCCAGCAGCCCGGACTCTAGTTCACCCCTCCACTTT
CDR3 protein: CASSPDSSSPLHF
clone size: many
J gene: TRBJ1-6
D gene: NA
V gene: TRBV7-3

CDR3 DNA: TGTGCCGCCCAGGGACAGGGTGCCTCCTACGAGCAGTACTTC
CDR3 protein: CAAQGQGASYEQYF
clone size: NA
J gene: TRBJ2-7
D gene: TRBD1
V gene: TRBV10-3

CDR3 DNA: TGTGCCAGCAGCTCTAGCGGGAGGAGGGTCAATGAGCAGTTCTTC
CDR3 protein: CASSSSGRRVNEQFF
clone size: many
J gene: TRBJ2-1
D gene: TRBD2
V gene: TRBV28

CDR3 DNA: TGTGCCAGCAGTTTATCGCAGGTCAGCAACTATGGCTACACCTTC
CDR3 protein: CASSLSQVSNYGYTF
clone size: many
J gene: TRBJ1-2
D gene: NA
V gene: TRBV27

CDR3 DNA: TGCAGTGCTAGGGGGGCGGGGAGGGGGGGCACCGGGGAGCTGTTTTTT
CDR3 protein: CSARGAGRGGTGELFF
clone size: once
J gene: TRBJ2-2
D gene: NA
V gene: TRBV20-1

CDR3 DNA: TGTGCCAGCAGCCTAGAAAATTTGGTATGGGGCTCTGGGGCCAACGTCCTGACTTTC
CDR3 protein: CASSLENLVWGSGANVLTF
clone size: many
J gene: TRBJ2-6
D gene: NA
V gene: TRBV3-1

CDR3 DNA: TGCGCCAGCAGGATACTAGCGGGAGGGCCGGTTGAGCAGTTCTTC
CDR3 protein: CASRILAGGPVEQFF
clone size: few
J gene: TRBJ2-1
D gene: TRBD2
V gene: TRBV5-1

CDR3 DNA: TGTGCCAGCAGCCGTACCCTAGGGACAGGGGACGAAGCTTTCTTT
CDR3 protein: CASSRTLGTGDEAFF
clone size: many
J gene: TRBJ1-1
D gene: TRBD1
V gene: TRBV3-1

CDR3 DNA: TGTGCCGTAGCAGTCTGGGACTATGGCTACACCTTC
CDR3 protein: CAVAVWDYGYTF
clone size: NA
J gene: TRBJ1-2
D gene: NA
V gene: TRBV28

CDR3 DNA: TGCAGTGCTCCCTCAGGGGTACCCTCCTACGAGCAGTACTTC
CDR3 protein: CSAPSGVPSYEQYF
clone size: NA
J gene: TRBJ2-7
D gene: NA
V gene: TRBV20-1

CDR3 DNA: TGTGCCAGCAGTTTAGCGGGAAAAATGTACGAGCAGTACTTC
CDR3 protein: CASSLAGKMYEQYF
clone size: many
J gene: TRBJ2-7
D gene: NA
V gene: TRBV12-3/TRBV12-4

CDR3 DNA: TGTGCCGGCAGTTCGGACAGGGCCAATGAGCAGTTCTTC
CDR3 protein: CAGSSDRANEQFF
clone size: NA
J gene: TRBJ2-1
D gene: TRBD1
V gene: TRBV6-2/TRBV6-3

CDR3 DNA: TGTGCCAGCTCATCGGGCCTGAACACTGAAGCTTTCTTT
CDR3 protein: CASSSGLNTEAFF
clone size: many
J gene: TRBJ1-1
D gene: NA
V gene: TRBV18

CDR3 DNA: TGTGCCAGCAGAGACAGGGCTGTCTCCTACGAGCAGTACTTC
CDR3 protein: CASRDRAVSYEQYF
clone size: NA
J gene: TRBJ2-7
D gene: TRBD1
V gene: TRBV2

CDR3 DNA: TGTGCCAGCAGTGGGGACGCCTACGAGCAGTACTTC
CDR3 protein: CASSGDAYEQYF
clone size: many
J gene: TRBJ2-7
D gene: NA
V gene: TRBV12-3/TRBV12-4

CDR3 DNA: TGTGCCCCCTACTGGGGGGGGCGAACTAATGAAAAACTGTTTTTT
CDR3 protein: CAPYWGGRTNEKLFF
clone size: few
J gene: TRBJ1-4
D gene: NA
V gene: TRBV19

CDR3 DNA: TGTGCCAGCAGCCAACTAGCGGGAGAAGATACGCAGTATTTT
CDR3 protein: CASSQLAGEDTQYF
clone size: many
J gene: TRBJ2-3
D gene: TRBD2
V gene: TRBV3-1

CDR3 DNA: TGTGCCAGCTCACGCGGGACAGCCAGTGAAGCTTTCTTT
CDR3 protein: CASSRGTASEAFF
clone size: few
J gene: TRBJ1-1
D gene: TRBD1
V gene: TRBV18

CDR3 DNA: TGTGCCAGCAGCAAGACGGGACTAGCGGTTCAAGAGACCCAGTACTTC
CDR3 protein: CASSKTGLAVQETQYF
clone size: few
J gene: TRBJ2-5
D gene: TRBD2
V gene: TRBV7-9

CDR3 DNA: TGCGCCAGCAGCCAGGTAGTAGGACAGGGGGCTTACACTGAAGCTTTCTTT
CDR3 protein: CASSQVVGQGAYTEAFF
clone size: NA
J gene: TRBJ1-1
D gene: TRBD1
V gene: TRBV4-1

CDR3 DNA: TGTGCCAGCAGTTTGCGTTTGCCGGGACAGGGCGCTAGTGGCTACACCTTC
CDR3 protein: CASSLRLPGQGASGYTF
clone size: many
J gene: TRBJ1-2
D gene: TRBD1
V gene: TRBV28

CDR3 DNA: TGCGCCAGCAGCCAGCCCCAGGGGCCAAGCTCCTACAATGAGCAGTTCTTC
CDR3 protein: CASSQPQGPSSYNEQFF
clone size: few
J gene: TRBJ2-1
D gene: NA
V gene: TRBV5-1

CDR3 DNA: TGTGCCAGCAGTCCCCCCGGAATACGCGAGCAGTACTTC
CDR3 protein: CASSPPGIREQYF
clone size: few
J gene: TRBJ2-7
D gene: NA
V gene: TRBV28

CDR3 DNA: TGCAGTGCTGGGTCGACAGGGGAAAACTATGGCTACACCTTC
CDR3 protein: CSAGSTGENYGYTF
clone size: NA
J gene: TRBJ1-2
D gene: TRBD1
V gene: TRBV20-1